This is a list of T cell receptor beta chains from one sample in a study of cytomegalovirus exposure and HLA in healthy donors. Sequenced by immunoSEQ multiplex PCR; TCRdb stores in-frame clones only, minus some. This sample has about 180,000 clones, with about 89% found just once. The sequenced sample was PBMCs. Receptors originate from a young man in good health and CMV-seropositive. Each CDR3 is given with its conserved first and last residue. D genes are given only for firm matches. Expanded clones are given a class, and other clones once, few, many or no size at all.

j_gene	abundance	v_gene	d_gene	CDR3nt	CDR3aa
TRBJ2-7	.	TRBV7-2	.	TGTGCCAGCAGGGAAAGGGGGGGTCCTGGAGAGCAGTACTTC	CASRERGGPGEQYF
TRBJ2-1	.	TRBV5-1	.	TGCGCCAGCAGCTTAGTGTCGCAGGGGAACCCCTACAATGAGCAGTTCTTC	CASSLVSQGNPYNEQFF
TRBJ1-1	.	TRBV19	.	TGTGCCAGTGGCCCGGGGAACACTGAAGCTTTCTTT	CASGPGNTEAFF
TRBJ2-1	few	TRBV5-4	.	TGTGCCAGCAGCGAGTTGAGCTCCTACAATGAGCAGTTCTTC	CASSELSSYNEQFF
TRBJ2-6	many	TRBV4-3	.	TGCGCCAGCAGCCAAGATGACGGGTCTGGGGCCAACGTCCTGACTTTC	CASSQDDGSGANVLTF
TRBJ2-5	.	TRBV7-3	TRBD1	TGTGCCAGCAGCTCCCACAGGGGAGAGACCCAGTACTTC	CASSSHRGETQYF
TRBJ2-1	.	TRBV28	TRBD2	TGTGCCAGCAGTTGGCTAGCGGGAGGGGGAAGGGACAATGAGCAGTTCTTC	CASSWLAGGGRDNEQFF
TRBJ1-1	.	TRBV5-4	.	TGTGCCAGCACCGGGGGGCCCCAACAGGCCCAAGCTTTCTTT	CASTGGPQQAQAFF
TRBJ2-1	.	TRBV28	.	TGTGCCAGCAACAACGGGGAGATCGGTGAGCAGTTCTTC	CASNNGEIGEQFF
TRBJ2-2	.	TRBV2	.	TGTGCCAGCAGGCGGGGTGCGTCGGACACCGGGGAGCTGTTTTTT	CASRRGASDTGELFF
TRBJ1-1	.	TRBV5-4	TRBD1	TGTGCCAGCAGCATCCAGGGGGCGAAGAACACTGAAGCTTTCTTT	CASSIQGAKNTEAFF
TRBJ2-7	.	TRBV7-2	TRBD1	TGTGCCAGCAGCGGACAGGGGTACGAGCAGTACTTC	CASSGQGYEQYF
TRBJ2-1	.	TRBV5-6	.	TGTGCCAGCATAGCGCAAGCCTTCTCCTACAATGAGCAGTTCTTC	CASIAQAFSYNEQFF
TRBJ1-1	.	TRBV27	TRBD1	TGTGCCAGCAGCGATACAGGGGTTTACACTGAAGCTTTCTTT	CASSDTGVYTEAFF
TRBJ1-5	few	TRBV6-6	.	TGTGCCAGCAGTTTAGGGGAGGTTCAGCCCCAGCATTTT	CASSLGEVQPQHF
TRBJ2-5	.	TRBV2	TRBD2	TGTGCCAGCAGTCAGCGACTAGCGGGGGTGGGAGAGACCCAGTACTTC	CASSQRLAGVGETQYF
TRBJ2-7	.	TRBV6-5	TRBD1	TGTGCCAGCAGCCAGAGACAGGGCGGCCTCTACGAGCAGTACTTC	CASSQRQGGLYEQYF
TRBJ2-7	.	TRBV10-3	.	TGTGCCATCAGTGGGGGAGCCTACGAGCAGTACTTC	CAISGGAYEQYF
TRBJ2-1	.	TRBV18	TRBD2	TGTGCCAGCTCACCACGCGGGGGGGTCTCCTACAATGAGCAGTTCTTC	CASSPRGGVSYNEQFF
TRBJ2-3	.	TRBV7-3	.	TGTGCCAGCAGCCCCTCGACAGGAGATACGCAGTATTTT	CASSPSTGDTQYF
TRBJ2-2	.	TRBV28	TRBD1	TGTGCCAGCAGTTATTGGACAGGGGGGGTCGAGCTGTTTTTT	CASSYWTGGVELFF
TRBJ2-7	.	TRBV13	TRBD2	TGTGCCACCCGGGGAGCGGGAGGGCCGAACGAGCAGTACTTC	CATRGAGGPNEQYF
TRBJ2-1	.	TRBV11-3	TRBD1	TGTGCCAGCAGCTTGACAGGGGGGTGGAATGAGCAGTTCTTC	CASSLTGGWNEQFF
TRBJ2-5	.	TRBV6-5	.	TGTGCCAGCAGTTACGGAGGGGGCGCCGGGACCCAGTACTTC	CASSYGGGAGTQYF
TRBJ1-1	.	TRBV27	TRBD1	TGTGCCAGCAGTTATGTGCCCCCTTTGACAGGGGTGAACACTGAAGCTTTCTTT	CASSYVPPLTGVNTEAFF
TRBJ2-1	few	TRBV19	.	TGTGCCAGTAGTAAAGGGGTCTACAATGAGCAGTTCTTC	CASSKGVYNEQFF
TRBJ2-7	.	TRBV4-2	.	TGTGCCAGCAGCCAAGGTATCGGTGGTATGTACGAGCAGTACTTC	CASSQGIGGMYEQYF
TRBJ2-2	.	TRBV4-1	TRBD1	TGCGCCAGCAGCCAAGAATGGCAGGGGGCCACCGGGGAGCTGTTTTTT	CASSQEWQGATGELFF
TRBJ1-5	.	TRBV7-2	.	TGTGCCAGCAGCTCTACGGTAAATCAGCCCCAGCATTTT	CASSSTVNQPQHF
TRBJ1-1	once	TRBV7-9	.	TGTGCCAGCAGCTTAGGGACAGTCAGCACTGAAGCTTTCTTT	CASSLGTVSTEAFF
TRBJ2-5	.	TRBV5-1	.	TGCGCCAGCAGCTTCAGGGGAGGGGCTAGGGAGACCCAGTACTTC	CASSFRGGARETQYF
TRBJ1-4	.	TRBV27	TRBD1	TGTGCCAGCAGTTTTCAGGGGGGAAAACTGTTTTTT	CASSFQGGKLFF
TRBJ2-2	few	TRBV10-3	TRBD1	TGTGCCATCAGGGAGACAGGGGGCCTCACCGGGGAGCTGTTTTTT	CAIRETGGLTGELFF
TRBJ2-1	.	TRBV29-1	.	TGCAGCGTCGCGAACCTACTTTCCTACAATGAGCAGTTCTTC	CSVANLLSYNEQFF
TRBJ2-3	.	TRBV7-2	.	TGTGCCAGCAGCTTACCCGGGACACCCGGGGCAGATACGCAGTATTTT	CASSLPGTPGADTQYF
TRBJ2-1	.	TRBV7-9	TRBD2	TGTGCCAGCAGCTTAGGGCGGGAGGAGGTACATGAGCAGTTCTTC	CASSLGREEVHEQFF
TRBJ2-5	few	TRBV15	TRBD2	TGTGCCACCAGCAGAAGACTAGCGGGACAAGAGACCCAGTACTTC	CATSRRLAGQETQYF
TRBJ2-3	.	TRBV6-1	TRBD1	TGTGCCAGCACCCTGACAGGGGGCCGCACAGATACGCAGTATTTT	CASTLTGGRTDTQYF
TRBJ2-5	.	TRBV27	TRBD1	TGTGCCAGCACCGCTATGGGTAGGGGGCGAGAGACCCAGTACTTC	CASTAMGRGRETQYF
TRBJ2-2	.	TRBV5-1	.	TGCGCCAGCAGCCTACTAACAGGCACCGGGGAGCTGTTTTTT	CASSLLTGTGELFF
TRBJ2-7	.	TRBV9	TRBD2	TGTGCCAGCAGCCCGAGAGGTATAGCGGGAGTCGACGAGCAGTACTTC	CASSPRGIAGVDEQYF
TRBJ2-1	many	TRBV9	TRBD2	TGTGCCAGCAGCGCCCTCCCGGTGCGGGAGTTTAATGAGCAGTTCTTC	CASSALPVREFNEQFF
TRBJ2-7	once	TRBV6-6	TRBD1	TGTGCCAGCAGTTACTTCGGGACAGGATCCTACGAGCAGTACTTC	CASSYFGTGSYEQYF
TRBJ2-3	.	TRBV4-3	TRBD2	TGCGCCAGCAGCCCCACTAGCGGGGGTTATACGCAGTATTTT	CASSPTSGGYTQYF
TRBJ2-5	.	TRBV6-4	TRBD2	TGTGCCAGCAGTGAGACTAGCGGGGGGACAGAGACCCAGTACTTC	CASSETSGGTETQYF
TRBJ1-4	.	TRBV29-1	.	TGCAGCGTTGAAGATCGGGTGCAGGGTGCTGAAAAACTGTTTTTT	CSVEDRVQGAEKLFF
TRBJ2-2	.	TRBV28	TRBD2	TGTGCCAGCAGGAACGCGGGACTAGCGGGAGGGGGGGAGCTGTTTTTT	CASRNAGLAGGGELFF
TRBJ2-1	once	TRBV28	TRBD1	TGTGCCACCCTTACGGGACAGGGGGCAGGTGAGCAGTTCTTC	CATLTGQGAGEQFF
TRBJ1-5	.	TRBV28	.	TGTGCCAGCAGTTTTCGGGGGGATCAGCCCCAGCATTTT	CASSFRGDQPQHF
TRBJ2-3	many	TRBV6-6	TRBD2	TGTGCCAGCAGTTACGGGTTAGCGGGAGGAGGAGATACGCAGTATTTT	CASSYGLAGGGDTQYF
TRBJ2-5	.	TRBV7-9	TRBD2	TGTGCCAGCAGCGTAAAACTAGCGGGGGTTCTTTACCAAGAGACCCAGTACTTC	CASSVKLAGVLYQETQYF
TRBJ2-3	.	TRBV2	TRBD1	TGTGCCAGGACAGGGGGTATTATAGATACGCAGTATTTT	CARTGGIIDTQYF
TRBJ1-1	.	TRBV7-9	.	TGTGCCAGTAGTATTCCGGGAAACACTGAAGCTTTCTTT	CASSIPGNTEAFF
TRBJ2-5	.	TRBV4-3	TRBD2	TGCGCCAGCAGCCAAGATTTAGCGGGGGGACAAGAGACCCAGTACTTC	CASSQDLAGGQETQYF